Listed below are T cell receptor beta chains from one sample, sequenced in a study of shared clonotypes between healthy human individuals. The table came from immunoSEQ multiplex PCR; TCRdb's copy has only in-frame clones and leaves some out. The sample lists under 600,000 clones, about 96% occurring once. Sequenced material: naive CD4+ T cells sorted from blood. The receptors shown here come from a woman between 25 and 40 years old in good health. CDR3s include the opening cysteine and the closing phenylalanine or tryptophan. Where a row states a size, it is once, few, many or the class of an expanded clone; other rows omit it.

v_gene	len	j_gene	abundance	CDR3aa
TRBV30	16	TRBJ1-3	once	CAWSRWVRGSGNTIYF
TRBV9	16	TRBJ1-1	.	CASSVGGRNMNTEAFF
TRBV6-5	11	TRBJ1-2	few	CASRQATGYTF
TRBV19	14	TRBJ1-2	.	CASSTREGHYGYTF
TRBV20-1	11	TRBJ2-1	.	CSAIKGHEQFF
TRBV7-2	13	TRBJ2-7	.	CASSLGSHYEQYF
TRBV6-1	15	TRBJ2-5	once	CASLRWGTGEETQYF
TRBV19	17	TRBJ2-7	.	CASSRSRTSGSPYEQYF
TRBV6-4	16	TRBJ1-2	.	CASSAGGGQGSYGYTF
TRBV28	13	TRBJ2-7	.	CATRRSSSYEQYF
TRBV6-4	13	TRBJ1-4	.	CASSSSVGEKLFF
TRBV27	15	TRBJ2-7	.	CASRPARQGTYEQYF
TRBV7-8	14	TRBJ2-7	.	CASSLGGRSYEQYF
TRBV5-1	13	TRBJ1-1	.	CASRREAPSFLFF
TRBV6-1	15	TRBJ1-6	.	CASRQTGTENSPLHF
TRBV9	15	TRBJ1-2	.	CASSVATGTNYGYTF
TRBV7-9	14	TRBJ1-1	.	CASSLVSGNTEAFF
TRBV7-9	14	TRBJ2-1	.	CATRYWDRRDEQFF
TRBV5-6	15	TRBJ2-3	.	CASSLAGDVTDTQYF
TRBV6-1	15	TRBJ2-3	.	CASSEEADLTDTQYF
TRBV18	14	TRBJ2-7	.	CASSPGGGSYEQYF
TRBV10-3	14	TRBJ1-2	.	CAISRDGANYGYTF
TRBV28	13	TRBJ1-2	.	CASLGGINYGYTF
TRBV28	17	TRBJ1-5	.	CASSLGPILLSNQPQHF
TRBV4-1	16	TRBJ2-5	.	CASSQSGLAGGETQYF
TRBV18	16	TRBJ2-4	.	CASSQRDSGRRDIQYF
TRBV10-1	15	TRBJ2-5	.	CASSESGTGGETQYF
TRBV5-6	16	TRBJ2-7	once	CASSPGLAGGPGGQYF
TRBV28	12	TRBJ1-6	.	CASSIGNSPLHF
TRBV18	14	TRBJ1-2	.	CASSPTGGNYGYTF
TRBV28	14	TRBJ2-7	.	CASSHRGVNYEQYF
TRBV7-9	13	TRBJ2-5	.	CASSLSAPETQYF
TRBV11-2	17	TRBJ2-1	.	CASRTSMGASSYNEQFF
TRBV9	17	TRBJ2-3	once	CASSVVATSGVTDTQYF
TRBV19	14	TRBJ2-2	.	CASIAGGNTGELFF
TRBV28	13	TRBJ1-4	.	CASSSEDEPKLFF
TRBV29-1	14	TRBJ2-4	.	CSVAETRGGNIQYF
TRBV6-6	13	TRBJ2-1	.	CASSRDREHEQFF
TRBV27	17	TRBJ2-3	.	CASSPRRLRPSTDTQYF
TRBV18	15	TRBJ1-4	.	CASSPPSGNNEKLFF
TRBV29-1	12	TRBJ2-5	.	CSVISGSETQYF
TRBV5-1	14	TRBJ1-6	.	CASSLGQGASPLHF
TRBV4-1	18	TRBJ2-1	.	CASSQRLAGGRSYNEQFF
TRBV27	13	TRBJ2-7	.	CASSPLGNYEQYF